The entry below describes one TCR beta chain. Its specificity is unknown. Profiled with immunoSEQ multiplex PCR; TCRdb holds only in-frame clones, not every one. The sample contains some 41,000 clones, roughly 80% of which appear only once. This specimen comes from a study of immune evolution from preneoplasia to lung adenocarcinoma. Study-wide points: Clonality was highest in normal lung, lower in later-stage lesions apparently.

Trimming removed 5 bases at V and 3 bases at J, with 10 bases between. CDR3 size: 14 residues. Per germline, CDR1 SGHAT and CDR2 FQNNGV. The source of this sequence is a person in their sixties with lung adenocarcinoma. The V gene is TRBV11-2, the J gene TRBJ1-4; no clear D gene. The sample comprised FFPE invasive lung adenocarcinoma tissue. DNA for the CDR3: TGTGCCAGCAGCGTATCCGCAGCTAATGAAAAACTGTTTTTT. This sequence encodes CASSVSAANEKLFF.